The clone carrying this T cell receptor (beta chain) was counted only a few times. The antigen is unknown. Library preparation (for TCRbeta) was performed with unique molecular identifiers. Each CDR3 protein gets one entry after TCRdb re-called the PCR reads with MiXCR. The sample has 500,000 or so distinct CDR3 sequences; around 10% are singletons. This record comes from a study of T-cell reconstitution after alpha-beta-depleted transplantation in children. Study-level results: Surviving recipient T cells and thymic progenitors underlay high day-60 TCRbeta diversity in some patients. The main origin of T-cell counts and diversity one year after transplant was newly produced T cells.

V trimming: 3 bases; J trimming: 10 bases; junction bases outside the gene matches: 8. The CDR3 totals 14 residues. Looked up from germline, CDR1 is LGHNA and CDR2 is YNFKEQ. This clonotype was obtained from a female patient aged 2-10 years who had a stem cell transplant for aplastic anemia, so the T cells may come from the graft donor. The rearrangement uses TRBV4-2 and TRBJ2-1, with 8 bases matching TRBD1. The sequenced sample was PBMCs, mostly from graft donor cells, obtained 180 days after TCRalphabeta/CD19-depleted stem cell transplant. The CDR3 DNA reads as TGTGCCAGCAGCCACTCCGACAGGGGAGAGGAGCAGTTCTTC. Its protein is CASSHSDRGEEQFF.